This paragraph covers one T cell receptor (beta chain) sequence. Antigen specificity is unknown. There are 15 residues in the CDR3. Germline CDR1 reads KGHSH; CDR2 reads LQKENI. J gave up 6 bases and V 4 bases, and 8 bases lay outside the gene matches. The data were taken from a study of glioma-infiltrating T cells after dendritic cell vaccination. The study, taken as a whole, reports: Longer survival after dendritic cell vaccination followed higher pretreatment TIL content.

None of the glioblastoma patients had an isocitrate dehydrogenase mutation. TCRB CDR3 was amplified from 2 ug genomic DNA or less. Assay used: immunoSEQ multiplex PCR; TCRdb lists only in-frame clones, some missing. The sample includes under 130,000 clones, roughly 80% seen only once; the top ten take 12%. The chain joins TRBV18 to TRBJ2-2; TRBD1 aligns across 7 bases. The sequence was collected from a human donor with glioblastoma. The sequenced sample was blood, obtained before dendritic cell vaccination. The CDR3 region is CASSLTGEHAGELFF. The CDR3 DNA is TGTGCCAGCTCACTTACAGGGGAACACGCCGGGGAGCTGTTTTTT.